The 21 T cell receptor beta chains given below trace back to one sample, sequenced in a study of early T cells in non-severe SARS-CoV-2 infection (dated by TCRdb to the early 2020s). Library method: 5' RACE. TCRdb lists the instrument as NextSeq 500. TCRdb reanalyzed the raw reads on its own, using fastp at Q25 for trimming and MiXCR for clone calling, and kept in-frame beta chains. Rows are combined by CDR3 protein, so each entry shows the most common genes and DNA. Present in this sample are 75,000 or so distinct CDR3 sequences, more than 13% of which were seen just once. Of the sample, over 9.5% is held by the ten largest clones. Sequencing was carried out using whole blood. The receptors shown here come from an adult who was a healthcare worker with PCR-confirmed SARS-CoV-2 infection or an uninfected control (not recorded which).

The genes are TRBV5-4 and TRBJ2-1; D call uncertain. Trimming pared 2 bases from V and 6 bases from J, leaving 15 bases between. The CDR3 consists of 15 residues. Germline lookup yields CDR1 SGHNT and CDR2 YYREEE (reference sequence). For the CDR3, the DNA is TGTGCCAGCAGCTTTCTCCTAGAGTCAGGCAATGAGCAGTTCTTC. Protein product: CASSFLLESGNEQFF.

Only a few counts were recorded for this clonotype. The chain couples TRBV7-2 to TRBJ1-2, with a weak D call TRBD1 (5 bases). The CDR3 is 15 residues long. Deletions cut 4 bases from V and 0 bases from J, with 12 bases between. Per germline, CDR1 SGHTA and CDR2 FQGNSA. The CDR3 bases are TGTGCCAGCAGCTCCGCCGGGGGAGCTAACTATGGCTACACCTTC. Translating it yields CASSSAGGANYGYTF.

This clonotype turned up a few times. The chain couples TRBV4-3 to TRBJ2-5, with 9 positions matching TRBD2. The trim removed 0 bases at V and 2 bases at J, leaving 4 bases unmatched. This CDR3 is 16 amino acids long. Germline V gene data show CDR1 as LGHNA and CDR2 as YSLEER. CDR3 in amino acids: CASSQEPSGVQETQYF. As DNA, the CDR3 is TGCGCCAGCAGCCAAGAGCCTAGCGGGGTGCAAGAGACCCAGTACTTC.

The chain combines TRBV29-1 with TRBJ2-5; D is unresolved. Germline values: CDR1 SQVTM, CDR2 ANQGSEA. CDR3 length: 13 amino acids. Deletions cut 4 bases from V and 0 bases from J, with 9 bases between. The CDR3 nucleotides read TGCAGCGTTGGCCATACGTACCAAGAGACCCAGTACTTC. Translation gives CSVGHTYQETQYF.

This clonotype occurred a few times. The chain joins TRBV13 to TRBJ2-7; maybe TRBD1 (5 bases). The germline CDR1 and CDR2 sequences are PRHDT and FYEKMQ (reference sequence). The CDR3 runs 14 residues. V was clipped by 0 bases and J by 3 bases, with 9 bases between them. In DNA form, the CDR3 reads TGTGCCAGCAGCTTAGGGGCAGGGTACTACGAGCAGTACTTC. This gives the protein CASSLGAGYYEQYF.

The chain couples TRBV5-1 to TRBJ1-1; TRBD1 might be the D (5 bases). Trimming shortened V by 4 bases and J by 0 bases, and 13 bases separated the two germline ends. Germline V gene sequence: CDR1 SGHRS, CDR2 YFSETQ. The CDR3 has 15 residues. The CDR3 reads CASSPNGGVNTEAFF. The CDR3 DNA reads as TGCGCCAGCAGCCCAAACGGGGGTGTGAACACTGAAGCTTTCTTT.

This clonotype occurred a few times. The rearrangement joins TRBV20-1 to TRBJ2-7; D is ambiguous. CDR3 length equals 10 residues. The V end was cut by 5 bases, the J end by 3 bases, with 5 bases between. Per germline, CDR1 DFQATT and CDR2 SNEGSKA (reference sequence). CDR3 in amino acids: CSALYYEQYF. The CDR3 bases are TGCAGTGCTTTATACTACGAGCAGTACTTC.

As concerns this clonotype: A much larger clonotype is one base distant, so this may be a read error. V usage is TRBV29-1 and J usage is TRBJ1-1, with D tentatively TRBD1 (5 bases). V lost 8 bases, J lost 5 bases, and 15 bases lay in between. Looked up from germline, CDR1 is SQVTM and CDR2 is ANQGSEA. The CDR3 consists of 12 residues. The CDR3 loop is CSTTGTETEAFF. In nucleotides, the CDR3 is TGCAGCACAACCGGGACGGAGACTGAAGCTTTCTTT.

A few counts support this clonotype. The rearrangement uses TRBV5-1 and TRBJ1-1; D possibly corresponds to TRBD1 (5 bases). V was cut by 4 bases and J by 0 bases, with 16 bases left in between. This CDR3 spans 16 amino acids. Germline loops: CDR1 SGHRS, CDR2 YFSETQ. CDR3 amino acids: CASSPRADNMNTEAFF. The DNA of the CDR3 is TGCGCCAGCAGCCCGAGGGCGGACAACATGAACACTGAAGCTTTCTTT.

In this sample, this clonotype turned up a few times. This chain links TRBV13 with TRBJ2-3; D is possibly TRBD2 (5 bases). Per germline, CDR1 PRHDT and CDR2 FYEKMQ (reference sequence). There are 14 residues in the CDR3. V gave up 7 bases and J gave up 6 bases, with 17 bases separating them. CDR3 protein: CASNPQLGVDTQYF. DNA of the CDR3: TGTGCCAGCAACCCCCAGCTGGGAGTTGATACGCAGTATTTT.

The rearrangement joins TRBV29-1 to TRBJ2-7; the match to TRBD1 covers 8 bases. V shed 4 bases and J 4 bases; nucleotides not matched to a gene: 6. Germline CDR1 reads SQVTM; CDR2 reads ANQGSEA. The CDR3 covers 13 residues. This CDR3 is CSVVAGGTYEQYF. In DNA, the CDR3 is TGCAGCGTTGTGGCAGGGGGCACGTACGAGCAGTACTTC.

The gene calls are TRBV2 and TRBJ2-7; 7 bases map to TRBD2. Germline values: CDR1 SNHLY, CDR2 FYNNEI. V shed 0 bases and J 0 bases; nucleotides not matched to a gene: 2. The CDR3 contains 15 residues. CDR3 sequence reads: CASSEAGGFSYEQYF. Here the CDR3 DNA reads TGTGCCAGCAGTGAAGCGGGGGGGTTCTCCTACGAGCAGTACTTC.

V and J are TRBV28 and TRBJ2-5; TRBD2 aligns across 10 bases. The germline gives CDR1 MDHEN, CDR2 SYDVKM. The trim removed 1 base at V and 4 bases at J, leaving 3 bases unmatched. This CDR3 comprises 15 residues. As DNA, the CDR3 is TGTGCCAGCAGTTTATCCAGCGGGGGGGTAGAGACCCAGTACTTC. Translating gives CASSLSSGGVETQYF.

In its sample, this clonotype was seen a few times. J is TRBJ2-2 and V is TRBV3-1; D gene uncertain. Trimming cost V 3 bases and J 0 bases, with 11 bases left between them. CDR3 length: 16 residues. The germline V gene encodes CDR1 LGHDT and CDR2 YNNKEL (reference sequence). CDR3 in DNA: TGTGCCAGCAGCCACCTATCTTTCTCGAACACCGGGGAGCTGTTTTTT. It encodes CASSHLSFSNTGELFF.

This clonotype was recorded a few times. V usage is TRBV6-9 and J usage is TRBJ1-6, with 9 bases that match TRBD1. Germline V gives CDR1 MNHGY, CDR2 SVAAGI. The CDR3 has 15 residues. V was clipped by 6 bases and J by 9 bases; unmatched bases: 9. CDR3 nucleotides: TGTGCCAGCAGCCCTGGGGACAGGGAGGGTTCACCCCTCCACTTT. Its translation: CASSPGDREGSPLHF.

This clonotype appeared many times. The chain combines TRBV5-1 with TRBJ1-3; D is uncertain. Germline CDR1 reads SGHRS; CDR2 reads YFSETQ. The CDR3 is 14 residues long. V lost 0 bases and J 3 bases, leaving 7 bases between the germline ends. This CDR3 is CASSLGGDGNTIYF. Written as DNA, the CDR3 is TGCGCCAGCAGCTTGGGGGGAGATGGAAACACCATATATTTT.

The sample holds many counts of this clonotype. The gene calls are TRBV10-3 and TRBJ2-3; D may be TRBD1 or TRBD2 (5 bases each). With 6 bases removed from V and 6 bases from J, the gap between germline ends came to 13 bases. The CDR3 loop spans 13 amino acids. Germline values: CDR1 ENHRY, CDR2 SYGVKD. The CDR3 region has the DNA TGTGCCATCAGCTGGGACCGCGGGGATACGCAGTATTTT. This translates into CAISWDRGDTQYF.

V is TRBV18 and J is TRBJ1-2, with a possible D match to TRBD1 (5 bases). Trimming took 2 bases from V and 3 from J, leaving 13 bases between them. The CDR3 extends over 15 amino acids. Germline V lookup: CDR1 KGHSH, CDR2 LQKENI. As DNA, the CDR3 is TGTGCCAGCTCACCAGACAGATATCCCCACTATGGCTACACCTTC. Its protein product is CASSPDRYPHYGYTF.

This clonotype has at least ten counts. The chain has TRBV29-1 and TRBJ2-1, with 7 bases matching TRBD1. From germline, CDR1 is SQVTM and CDR2 ANQGSEA. The CDR3 spans 16 residues. The V and J ends lost 4 bases and 5 bases, in that order; junction bases with no gene match: 14. The CDR3 loop reads CSVVPSEGAVHNEQFF. CDR3 sequence (DNA): TGCAGCGTTGTCCCCTCAGAGGGGGCAGTCCACAATGAGCAGTTCTTC.

This clonotype has only a few counts. This sequence joins TRBV12-3 or TRBV12-4 and TRBJ1-2; TRBD1 matches at 7 bases. This CDR3 comprises 13 residues. With V trimmed by 6 bases and J by 2 bases, 3 bases remained unmatched. CDR3 DNA: TGTGCCAGCAGCCCGACAGGGAACTATGGCTACACCTTC. Protein product: CASSPTGNYGYTF.

This chain uses TRBV30 with TRBJ1-5; 7 nucleotides agree with TRBD1. J gave up 4 bases and V 5 bases, and 11 bases lay outside the gene matches. CDR3 length: 15 amino acids. Germline values: CDR1 GTSNPN, CDR2 SVGIG (reference sequence). CDR3 nucleotide sequence: TGTGCCTGGGCCAACCGGGGACAGATTAATCAGCCCCAGCATTTT. Its translation is CAWANRGQINQPQHF.